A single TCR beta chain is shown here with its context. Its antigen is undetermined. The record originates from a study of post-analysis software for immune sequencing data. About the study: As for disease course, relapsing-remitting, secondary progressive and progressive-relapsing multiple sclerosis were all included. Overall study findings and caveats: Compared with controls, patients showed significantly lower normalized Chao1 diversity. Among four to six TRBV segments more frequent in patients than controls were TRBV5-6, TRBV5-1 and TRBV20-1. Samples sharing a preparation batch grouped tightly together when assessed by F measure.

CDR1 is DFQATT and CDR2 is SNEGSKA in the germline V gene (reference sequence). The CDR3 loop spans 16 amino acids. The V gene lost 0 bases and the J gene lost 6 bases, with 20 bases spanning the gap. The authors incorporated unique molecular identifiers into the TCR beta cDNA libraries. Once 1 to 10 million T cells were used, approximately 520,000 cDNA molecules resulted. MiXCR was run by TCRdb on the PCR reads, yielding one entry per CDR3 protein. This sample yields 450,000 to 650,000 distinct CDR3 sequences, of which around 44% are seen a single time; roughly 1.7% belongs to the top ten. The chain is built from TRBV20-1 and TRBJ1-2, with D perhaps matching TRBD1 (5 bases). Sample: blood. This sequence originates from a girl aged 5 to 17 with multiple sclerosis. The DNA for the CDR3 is TGCAGTGCTAGAGATGGGACCCGTATGGGCGCCGATGGCTACACCTTC. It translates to CSARDGTRMGADGYTF.